This T cell receptor beta chain was profiled in a study of identical twins. Germline CDR1 reads MNHNS; CDR2 reads SASEGT. With 7 bases clipped from V and 0 bases from J, the junction kept 12 bases outside the gene matches. CDR3 length: 17 residues. In the case of this clonotype: Its antigen is not known.

Study conclusions and caveats: Reduced insertions were recorded for abundant cord blood beta clonotypes, with no such pattern in memory repertoires.

Among all donors, each was a healthy Caucasian. Each cDNA held unique molecular identifiers, and template switching gave it a universal primer site. TCRdb independently ran MiXCR on the 5' RACE reads; one entry per CDR3 protein. The sample holds around 480,000 distinct CDR3 sequences, over 11% seen once. In addition, the sample was reused for a study of yellow fever vaccine responses in identical twins. That publication notes: Twins' vaccine T cell response reportedly seemed partly convergent, partly personalized.

Sample: CD4+ T cells sorted from blood. The receptor was derived from a woman under 30 in good health. The chain recombines TRBV6-1 with TRBJ2-3; TRBD1 aligns across 8 bases. The CDR3 nucleotides are TGTGCCAGCAACATTCAGCGGACAGGGAAGAGCACAGATACGCAGTATTTT. As protein: CASNIQRTGKSTDTQYF.